The 25 T cell receptor beta chains below were found in one sample sequenced in a study of blood T cells in healthy people across ages. It was with a sample-barcoded 5' primer and a J-beta primer mix that a second PCR of about 7 to 12 cycles was run. One entry per CDR3 protein, called by TCRdb with MiXCR from the 5' RACE reads. The sample yields approximately 1,700,000 distinct CDR3 sequences, approximately 40% seen once. The sequenced sample was blood. The origin of the receptors is a human donor in good health.

The table lists this clonotype with a few counts. V gene TRBV29-1 combines with J gene TRBJ2-7, with 8 bases lining up with TRBD2. Germline V CDR1 and CDR2: SQVTM, ANQGSEA. The CDR3 totals 12 residues. After removal of 3 bases from V and 5 bases from J, the junction contained 3 bases not matched to a gene. CDR3 sequence (DNA): TGCAGCGTTGAGGCGGGGGGAAACGAGCAGTACTTC. Translation: CSVEAGGNEQYF.

The CDR3 loop reads CASSALQGTAGELFF. In DNA, the CDR3 is TGTGCCAGCAGTGCCCTACAGGGAACGGCCGGGGAGCTGTTTTTT. The J gene is TRBJ2-2, the V gene TRBV12-3 or TRBV12-4; a weak D match, TRBD1 (6 bases). The germline V and J ends were trimmed by 5 bases and 6 bases, with 16 bases remaining between them. The CDR3 contains 15 residues.

This clonotype was detected a few times. This sequence joins TRBV6-5 and TRBJ2-1; no firm D call. V lost 4 bases and J lost 0, with 10 bases in between. Germline-derived CDR1 and CDR2 are MNHEY and SVGAGI. CDR3 size: 15 residues. The CDR3 here is CASSSSHDSYNEQFF. DNA of the CDR3: TGTGCCAGCAGTTCCTCCCATGACTCCTACAATGAGCAGTTCTTC.

V and J are TRBV4-1 and TRBJ2-7; 7 bases line up with TRBD1. Germline CDR1 MGHRA, CDR2 YSYEKL. The CDR3 contains 14 residues. V lost 2 bases to trimming and J lost 2 bases; unmatched junction nucleotides: 3. The CDR3 coding sequence is TGCGCCAGCAGCCAACGGGACAGCGCCTACGAGCAGTACTTC. It codes for CASSQRDSAYEQYF.

Remarks on this clonotype: The germline gene is not matched at one end of the junction; a read error may be the cause. CDR3 in amino acids: CAGSRTSGGLQETQYF. The CDR3 DNA sequence: TGTGCCGGCAGCAGGACTAGCGGGGGGCTTCAAGAGACCCAGTACTTC. The rearrangement links TRBV11-3 to TRBJ2-5; 14 bases align to TRBD2. This CDR3 has 16 amino acids. From germline, CDR1 is SGHNT and CDR2 YENEEA.

This clonotype was detected only a few times. This sequence joins TRBV15 and TRBJ2-5, with TRBD2 matching over 7 bases. Trimming at V came to 1 base and at J to 4 bases, leaving 3 bases not matched to a gene. CDR3 length: 14 amino acids. CDR1 and CDR2 from the germline V gene are LNHNV and YYDKDF (reference sequence). CDR3 sequence (DNA): TGTGCCACCAGCAGAGGGGGGGGTGGAGAGACCCAGTACTTC. It encodes CATSRGGGGETQYF.

There are a few counts of this clonotype. This rearrangement joins TRBV12-3 or TRBV12-4 to TRBJ2-1, with TRBD2 matching 9 bases. CDR3 length: 15 residues. V gave up 1 base and J gave up 7 bases; unmatched junction bases: 5. The CDR3 loop is CASSLVGGGGNEQFF. As DNA, the CDR3 is TGTGCCAGCAGTTTAGTCGGCGGGGGGGGAAATGAGCAGTTCTTC.

This clonotype was seen only a few times. Germline and junction disagree at one end, which may indicate a read error. This chain links TRBV7-2 with TRBJ2-5; D call uncertain. Per the germline V gene, CDR1 is SGHTA and CDR2 is FQGNSA. The CDR3 consists of 11 residues. The CDR3 spells CAGSFGETQYF. The DNA of the CDR3 is TGTGCCGGCAGCTTCGGGGAGACCCAGTACTTC.

V and J are TRBV19 and TRBJ1-2, with 7 bases that match TRBD1. The CDR3 runs 15 residues. After removal of 3 bases from V and 0 bases from J, the junction contained 4 bases not matched to a gene. The germline gives CDR1 LNHDA, CDR2 SQIVND (reference sequence). CDR3 in amino acids: CASSIGTEPNYGYTF. CDR3 nucleotide sequence: TGTGCCAGTAGTATCGGGACAGAACCTAACTATGGCTACACCTTC.

This rearrangement joins TRBV20-1 to TRBJ2-1, with D unresolved. Germline V gene data show CDR1 as DFQATT and CDR2 as SNEGSKA (reference sequence). Trimming stripped 4 bases from V and 13 bases from J, with 11 bases between. The CDR3 covers 10 residues. The CDR3 here is CSATLHYQFF. In nucleotides, the CDR3 is TGCAGTGCTACGCTGCACTACCAGTTCTTC.

This clonotype was seen once. The gene calls are TRBV20-1 and TRBJ1-2, with D unclear. Germline lookup yields CDR1 DFQATT and CDR2 SNEGSKA (reference sequence). V was trimmed by 0 bases and J by 8 bases, leaving 16 bases between them. The CDR3 is 14 residues long. CDR3 residues: CSAREYNYVGGYTF. In DNA form, the CDR3 reads TGCAGTGCTAGAGAGTATAACTATGTGGGCGGCTACACCTTC.

This clonotype was picked up many times. In nucleotides, the CDR3 is TGTGCCAGCAGCTTGATCCGGGAGACCCAGTACTTC. Its translation is CASSLIRETQYF. The rearrangement links TRBV7-2 to TRBJ2-5; D is uncertain. Germline assignment: CDR1 SGHTA and CDR2 FQGNSA. V was pared by 3 bases and J by 5 bases, with 7 bases between. There are 12 residues in the CDR3.

The chain combines TRBV7-6 with TRBJ2-1; D gene unclear. This CDR3 spans 16 amino acids. V lost 2 bases, J lost 0 bases, and 11 bases lay in between. Germline CDR1 and CDR2: SGHVS and FNYEAQ. This chain's CDR3 is CASSLTSYNSYNEQFF. The CDR3 coding sequence is TGTGCCAGCAGCTTAACAAGTTACAACTCCTACAATGAGCAGTTCTTC.

This clonotype was picked up many times. This sequence joins TRBV20-1 and TRBJ1-2, with D unclear. There are 10 residues in the CDR3. The V end lost 4 bases, the J end lost 4 bases, and 4 bases lay between the germline ends. CDR1 is DFQATT, CDR2 SNEGSKA, per germline (reference sequence). The CDR3 spells CSATRYGYTF. CDR3 nucleotide sequence: TGCAGTGCTACCCGCTATGGCTACACCTTC.

This clonotype was counted at least ten times. V is TRBV7-2 and J is TRBJ1-2; the D is unclear. Germline CDR1 is SGHTA and CDR2 is FQGNSA. The CDR3 loop spans 14 amino acids. Trimming removed 1 base from V and 8 bases from J, with 14 bases in between. The CDR3 coding sequence is TGTGCCAGCAGCTTAGACAGCTATTTAGGAGGCTACACCTTC. Encoded protein: CASSLDSYLGGYTF.

On this clonotype itself: Germline and junction disagree at one end, which may indicate a read error. The CDR3 DNA reads as TGTACCAGCGCCCTGGGCGCCAGGCAAGAGACCCAGTACTTC. It codes for CTSALGARQETQYF. The chain is built from TRBV12-3 or TRBV12-4 and TRBJ2-5; D is unresolved. The CDR3 runs 14 residues.

The chain couples TRBV7-6 to TRBJ1-2, with D possibly being TRBD1 (5 bases). Between the trimmed V and J ends, which lost 3 bases and 8 bases, there was a span of 13 bases. CDR3 length: 13 amino acids. The germline V gene encodes CDR1 SGHVS and CDR2 FNYEAQ. CDR3 amino acids: CASSFQSRGGYTF. The CDR3 DNA sequence: TGTGCCAGCAGCTTTCAATCCCGGGGCGGCTACACCTTC.

The CDR3 protein is CASSPKHRGDATEAFF. Written as DNA, the CDR3 is TGCGCCAGCAGCCCAAAACACAGGGGTGATGCCACTGAAGCTTTCTTT. This chain connects TRBV5-1 to TRBJ1-1; the match to TRBD1 covers 7 bases. Germline values: CDR1 SGHRS, CDR2 YFSETQ. With V trimmed by 4 bases and J by 4 bases, 13 bases remained unmatched. The CDR3 length is 16 residues.

The genes are TRBV20-1 and TRBJ2-5; TRBD1 agrees at 9 bases. V gave up 5 bases and J gave up 3 bases; unmatched junction bases: 4. This CDR3 has 13 amino acids. From germline, CDR1 is DFQATT and CDR2 SNEGSKA (reference sequence). CDR3 bases: TGCAGTGCTTTACGGACAGGGGAAGAGACCCAGTACTTC. Encoded protein: CSALRTGEETQYF.

The rearrangement uses TRBV27 and TRBJ1-1; D remains ambiguous. The germline V gene has CDR1 MNHEY and CDR2 SMNVEV (reference sequence). Trimming took 5 bases from V and 0 from J, leaving 13 bases between them. The CDR3 loop spans 15 amino acids. The CDR3 sequence is CASSAAEGMNTEAFF. The DNA of the CDR3 is TGTGCCAGCAGTGCTGCAGAGGGCATGAACACTGAAGCTTTCTTT.

The V gene is TRBV2, the J gene TRBJ1-5; the D is unclear. The CDR3 length is 13 residues. V shed 6 bases and J shed 5 bases, with 11 bases lying between them. From germline, CDR1 is SNHLY and CDR2 FYNNEI. CDR3 in amino acids: CASSELNDQPQHF. The CDR3 DNA is TGTGCCAGCAGCGAACTGAATGATCAGCCCCAGCATTTT.

This sequence joins TRBV10-3 and TRBJ1-2; no firm D call. The length of the CDR3 is 13 residues. The V gene lost 7 bases and the J gene lost 4 bases, with 13 bases spanning the gap. The germline gives CDR1 ENHRY, CDR2 SYGVKD. The CDR3 DNA reads as TGTGCCATCAAAACAGATCGGGGCTATGGCTACACCTTC. Translation: CAIKTDRGYGYTF.

This clonotype has just a few counts. The rearrangement uses TRBV6-1 and TRBJ2-7, with 11 positions matching TRBD2. V was clipped by 4 bases and J by 7 bases; unmatched bases: 12. CDR1 is MNHNS and CDR2 is SASEGT in the germline V gene. This CDR3 contains 16 residues. The CDR3 loop reads CASSGLAGSLISEQYF. DNA for the CDR3: TGTGCCAGCAGTGGACTAGCGGGGAGCCTCATTAGTGAGCAGTACTTC.

The rearrangement links TRBV12-3 or TRBV12-4 to TRBJ1-2, with 10 bases fitting TRBD1. The CDR3 is made up of 15 amino acids. Trimming removed 4 bases from V and 4 bases from J; junction bases left unmatched: 6. CDR3 loop: CASSSGTGVIYGYTF. DNA for the CDR3: TGTGCCAGCAGTTCCGGGACAGGGGTAATCTATGGCTACACCTTC.

This clonotype was observed a handful of times. The genes are TRBV11-1 and TRBJ2-3; TRBD1 matches 9 bases. Per the germline V gene, CDR1 is SGHAT and CDR2 is FQDESV (reference sequence). The CDR3 extends over 14 amino acids. V lost 1 base to trimming and J lost 8 bases; unmatched junction nucleotides: 4. CDR3 coding DNA: TGTGCCAGCAGCTTAGTGGGACAGGGCAGTACGCAGTATTTT. The encoded protein is CASSLVGQGSTQYF.